These 15 T cell receptor beta chains originate from one sample sequenced in a study of shared clonotypes between healthy human individuals. Only in-frame clones appear in the TCRdb table, and some are missing; sequencing was by immunoSEQ multiplex PCR. This sample has more than 550,000 clones, with about nine tenths found just once. Input material: memory CD8+ T cells from PBMCs. As for subset: CD45RO+ cells pooled with CCR7-negative TemRA cells. The receptors were gathered from a man aged 18-30 years in good health. Some clones in this sample may be carry-over from other donors' samples.

The sample holds one count of this clone. The rearrangement uses TRBV19 and TRBJ1-5; 10 nucleotides align to TRBD1. Germline trimming cut 5 bases from V and 7 bases from J; bases unmatched to any gene: 5. Per the germline V gene, CDR1 is LNHDA and CDR2 is SQIVND (reference sequence). The CDR3 contains 14 residues. The CDR3 sequence: CASSARTGGQPQHF. The DNA for the CDR3 is TGTGCCAGTAGTGCTCGGACAGGGGGACAGCCCCAGCATTTT.

This chain joins TRBV28 and TRBJ2-7; the match to TRBD1 covers 7 bases. This CDR3 contains 13 residues. Losses at the gene ends were 6 bases for V and 2 bases for J; bases not matched to a gene: 4. Germline V lookup: CDR1 MDHEN, CDR2 SYDVKM. CDR3 in amino acids: CASRRQGPYEQYF. CDR3 sequence (DNA): TGTGCCAGCAGGAGACAGGGACCCTACGAGCAGTACTTC.

The J gene is TRBJ1-2, the V gene TRBV5-5; D is unresolved. This CDR3 region has 14 residues. Germline CDR1 and CDR2: SGHKS and YYEKEE (reference sequence). With 7 bases removed from V and 8 bases from J, the gap between germline ends came to 21 bases. The CDR3 coding sequence is TGTGCCAGCCGGACGGAGGGTGCCGTAGGGGGCTACACCTTC. It yields the protein CASRTEGAVGGYTF.

The rearrangement joins TRBV5-6 to TRBJ1-1, with TRBD1 matching over 9 bases. The CDR3 is 14 residues long. The trim removed 5 bases at V and 7 bases at J, leaving 9 bases unmatched. Germline V gene data show CDR1 as SGHDT and CDR2 as YYEEEE. CDR3 DNA sequence: TGTGCCAGCAGACTTCCGGGACAGGGAGGTGAAGCTTTCTTT. It is translated as CASRLPGQGGEAFF.

V and J are TRBV9 and TRBJ2-3, with 12 bases fitting TRBD1. The germline V gene has CDR1 SGDLS and CDR2 YYNGEE. Trimming cost V 3 bases and J 2 bases; bases outside gene matches: 7. The CDR3 is 17 residues long. CDR3 in DNA: TGTGCCAGCAGCGGCGGAGGGGACAGGGGGCCCACAGATACGCAGTATTTT. The encoded protein is CASSGGGDRGPTDTQYF.

The chain recombines TRBV4-1 with TRBJ2-1; D is perhaps TRBD2 (6 bases). Germline lookup yields CDR1 MGHRA and CDR2 YSYEKL. The V and J ends lost 4 bases and 11 bases respectively, with 24 bases between them. This CDR3 is built from 16 residues. CDR3 region: CASSLLTGTELFKQFF. The CDR3 DNA is TGCGCCAGCAGCCTTCTAACCGGGACTGAACTGTTCAAGCAGTTCTTC.

In DNA, the CDR3 is TGTGCCAGCAGTTCCGAGGACAGTTCCGGCACAGATACGCAGTATTTT. Amino acid sequence: CASSSEDSSGTDTQYF. The chain employs TRBV28 and TRBJ2-3, with a weak D call TRBD1 (6 bases). V was pared by 4 bases and J by 1 base, with 15 bases between. The CDR3 contains 16 residues. In germline, CDR1 is MDHEN, CDR2 SYDVKM. The complete variable domain, with remaining parts taken from reference TRBV28 and TRBJ2-3, reads DVKVTQSSRYLVKRTGEKVFLECVQDMDHENMFWYRQDPGLGLRLIYFSYDVKMKEKGDIPEGYSVSREKKERFSLILESASTNQTSMYLCASSSEDSSGTDTQYFGPGTRLTVL.

The chain links TRBV5-1 to TRBJ2-3, with 10 nucleotides matching TRBD2. The length of the CDR3 is 16 residues. The J segment lost 3 bases and the V segment lost 2 bases, leaving 6 bases of the junction unmatched. Looked up from germline, CDR1 is SGHRS and CDR2 is YFSETQ. The CDR3 DNA sequence: TGCGCCAGCAGCTTCTCGGCTAGCGGGAGAACAGATACGCAGTATTTT. This encodes CASSFSASGRTDTQYF.

CDR3 protein: CASSLAQREVNEQFF. Written as DNA, the CDR3 is TGTGCCAGCAGCTTGGCCCAGCGGGAGGTTAATGAGCAGTTCTTC. This chain joins TRBV5-5 and TRBJ2-1, with 9 nucleotides matching TRBD2. Germline V gene data show CDR1 as SGHKS and CDR2 as YYEKEE (reference sequence). V trimming: 0 bases; J trimming: 7 bases; junction bases outside the gene matches: 5. The CDR3 is made up of 15 amino acids.

The rearrangement links TRBV13 to TRBJ2-5; 14 nucleotides agree with TRBD2. V dropped 0 bases and J dropped 4; count of bases not matched to a gene: 4. Germline V gene data show CDR1 as PRHDT and CDR2 as FYEKMQ (reference sequence). There are 17 residues in the CDR3. CDR3 sequence: CASSLGTSGRARETQYF. The CDR3 nucleotides are TGTGCCAGCAGCTTAGGGACTAGCGGGAGGGCCCGAGAGACCCAGTACTTC.

This rearrangement joins TRBV5-1 to TRBJ2-3; TRBD2 aligns across 11 bases. Germline CDR1 SGHRS, CDR2 YFSETQ. Trimming cost V 2 bases and J 2 bases; bases outside gene matches: 13. The CDR3 consists of 19 residues. In DNA form, the CDR3 reads TGCGCCAGCAGCTTTCGTCCTAGCGGGAGGAGGGGCTACACAGATACGCAGTATTTT. Translation gives CASSFRPSGRRGYTDTQYF.

The genes are TRBV4-1 and TRBJ2-7, with D perhaps assigned TRBD1 or TRBD2 (5 bases each). Trimming pared 4 bases from V and 6 bases from J, leaving 13 bases between. Germline loops: CDR1 MGHRA, CDR2 YSYEKL. This CDR3 region has 13 residues. CDR3 protein: CASSRPSRGEQYF. The CDR3 DNA reads as TGCGCCAGCAGCCGCCCGTCGAGGGGCGAGCAGTACTTC.

This clone has only one observation. The V gene is TRBV7-9, the J gene TRBJ2-7; the match to TRBD1 covers 12 bases. V lost 4 bases and J lost 7; bases outside the gene matches: 8. The CDR3 runs to 15 residues. Germline CDR1 and CDR2: SEHNR and FQNEAQ (reference sequence). The CDR3 nucleotides read TGTGCCAGCAGCTCTACGGGACAGGGGGCGAGTGAGCAGTACTTC. Translation: CASSSTGQGASEQYF.

This clone was picked up a small number of times. The rearrangement links TRBV6-1 to TRBJ1-2, with no clear D. Germline loops: CDR1 MNHNS, CDR2 SASEGT. The V gene lost 0 bases and the J gene lost 1 base, with 9 bases spanning the gap. CDR3 length equals 15 residues. The CDR3 nucleotides are TGTGCCAGCAGTGAAGCGGGCAGCTTTAACTATGGCTACACCTTC. Translating gives CASSEAGSFNYGYTF.

This clone was picked up one time. The CDR3 nucleotides read TGTGCCAGCAGTTCCTACCTAGCGGGAGGCACCGGGGAGCTGTTTTTT. This translates into CASSSYLAGGTGELFF. The V call is TRBV27, the J call TRBJ2-2; TRBD2 matches 11 bases. J gave up 4 bases and V 4 bases, and 5 bases lay outside the gene matches. The CDR3 runs to 16 residues. CDR1 MNHEY and CDR2 SMNVEV come from the germline V gene (reference sequence).